This TCR beta chain originates from a study of blood T cells in healthy people across ages. Together with a sample-barcoded 5' primer, a J-beta primer mix was included in a second PCR lasting roughly 6 to 12 cycles. The template-switch adaptor, which had 12 random nucleotides, put a tag on each cDNA molecule. All samples yielded 2.5 million or more CDR3-containing paired-end reads. TCRdb itself ran the 5' RACE reads through MiXCR, one entry per CDR3 protein. This sample yields around 670,000 distinct CDR3 sequences, of which under 30% are seen a single time; roughly 14% belongs to the top ten. CDR3 size: 14 residues. From germline, CDR1 is SGHAT and CDR2 FQNNGV.

J is TRBJ2-5 and V is TRBV11-2; TRBD1 might be the D (6 bases). The last part of the DNA fits TRBJ2-7 better; the J call may be wrong. The TCR was taken from a woman aged 80 or over in good health. The sequenced sample was blood. The CDR3 is CASSFLQGNYEQYF. DNA of the CDR3: TGTGCCAGCAGTTTCTTACAGGGCAACTACGAGCAGTACTTC.